The 18 T cell receptor beta chains listed next were all sequenced from one sample in a study of beta chain features in type 1 diabetes. All of the isolated RNA was reverse transcribed, so expressed TCRB transcripts were sequenced. Sequencing was performed with immunoSEQ multiplex PCR; in TCRdb, only in-frame clones are kept and a portion is missing. The table lists roughly 140,000 clones, around 50% of them singletons. The sample taken for sequencing was Tregs from blood. The receptors were sampled from a man aged 18 to 29 in good health.

The rearrangement links TRBV4-2 to TRBJ2-1, with a weak D call TRBD2 (6 bases). Looked up from germline, CDR1 is LGHNA and CDR2 is YNFKEQ. Between the trimmed V and J ends, which lost 10 bases and 2 bases, there was a span of 18 bases. CDR3 size: 15 residues. Written as DNA, the CDR3 is TGTGCCACCAAACCCCCAGGGACTCCCTACAATGAGCAGTTCTTC. It yields the protein CATKPPGTPYNEQFF.

V gene TRBV4-2 combines with J gene TRBJ2-3; perhaps TRBD1 as D (5 bases). This CDR3 region has 17 residues. CDR1 is LGHNA, CDR2 YNFKEQ, per germline. Trimming took 0 bases from V and 4 from J, leaving 17 bases between them. The CDR3 coding sequence is TGTGCCAGCAGCCAAGATTACCGAAAGGGGTGGCCAGATACGCAGTATTTT. Protein: CASSQDYRKGWPDTQYF.

For the CDR3, the DNA is TGCAGCGTTGCCATGACTAGCGGGAGGGGGGCCCCCTACGAGCAGTACTTC. It encodes CSVAMTSGRGAPYEQYF. The V and J genes are TRBV29-1 and TRBJ2-7; 14 bases are a match to TRBD2. The V gene end was trimmed by 4 bases and the J gene end by 2 bases; junction bases not matched to a gene: 10. The CDR3 spans 17 residues. CDR1 is SQVTM, CDR2 ANQGSEA, per germline.

V is TRBV28 and J is TRBJ1-5; 8 bases are a match to TRBD1. Trimming took 10 bases from V and 6 from J; bases not matched to a gene: 14. Germline V gene sequence: CDR1 MDHEN, CDR2 SYDVKM. The CDR3 loop spans 15 amino acids. The CDR3 loop reads CATESGQGGGQPQHF. CDR3 DNA sequence: TGTGCCACCGAAAGTGGACAGGGCGGTGGTCAGCCCCAGCATTTT.

The chain uses TRBV30 and TRBJ2-1, with 10 bases matching TRBD2. Germline values: CDR1 GTSNPN, CDR2 SVGIG (reference sequence). The CDR3 consists of 15 residues. With 0 bases clipped from V and 1 base from J, the junction kept 0 bases outside the gene matches. In DNA, the CDR3 is TGTGCCTGGAGTGTACTAGCGGGGTCCTACAATGAGCAGTTCTTC. As protein: CAWSVLAGSYNEQFF.

The chain combines TRBV18 with TRBJ1-4; possibly TRBD1 for D (6 bases). The germline gives CDR1 KGHSH, CDR2 LQKENI. The CDR3 is made up of 14 amino acids. V was trimmed by 6 bases and J by 3 bases, leaving 11 bases between them. The CDR3 DNA sequence: TGTGCCAGCTCCCAGGGGCCAGCTAATGAAAAACTGTTTTTT. Its translation: CASSQGPANEKLFF.

The chain uses TRBV5-1 and TRBJ2-5, with TRBD1 as a possible D gene (5 bases). Looked up from germline, CDR1 is SGHRS and CDR2 is YFSETQ. The V end was cut by 4 bases, the J end by 4 bases, with 17 bases between. The CDR3 extends over 15 amino acids. CDR3 sequence (DNA): TGCGCCAGCAGCCCGGACACCTCAAGAGGAGAGACCCAGTACTTC. Its translation is CASSPDTSRGETQYF.

V is TRBV29-1 and J is TRBJ2-2; 8 nucleotides agree with TRBD1. Germline loops: CDR1 SQVTM, CDR2 ANQGSEA. V shed 6 bases and J 7 bases; nucleotides not matched to a gene: 7. The CDR3 has 13 residues. The CDR3 DNA reads TGCAGCGTCCGACAGGGGTCAGGCGGGGAGCTGTTTTTT. Translating gives CSVRQGSGGELFF.

The chain carries TRBV12-5 and TRBJ1-1; unclear D gene. The CDR3 has 16 amino acids. Germline V gives CDR1 LGHNT, CDR2 FRNRAP. Trimming shortened V by 0 bases and J by 3 bases, and 14 bases separated the two germline ends. The DNA for the CDR3 is TGTGCTAGTGGTTTGGTCGACGACGGAGAGGACACTGAAGCTTTCTTT. Its protein product is CASGLVDDGEDTEAFF. Complete variable domain (other parts from reference TRBV12-5 and TRBJ1-1): DARVTQTPRHKVTEMGQEVTMRCQPILGHNTVFWYRQTMMQGLELLAYFRNRAPLDDSGMPKDRFSAEMPDATLATLKIQPSEPRDSAVYFCASGLVDDGEDTEAFFGQGTRLTVV.

The chain joins TRBV19 to TRBJ2-3; TRBD1 agrees at 8 bases. With 7 bases clipped from V and 2 bases from J, the junction kept 5 bases outside the gene matches. This CDR3 region has 14 residues. CDR1 is LNHDA and CDR2 is SQIVND in the germline V gene (reference sequence). The CDR3 here is CASTGGGDTDTQYF. The CDR3 nucleotides are TGTGCCAGTACAGGGGGCGGGGACACAGATACGCAGTATTTT.

The CDR3, as DNA: TGTGCCAGCTCACCAGGCGGAAACTATGGCTACACCTTC. Translation: CASSPGGNYGYTF. V gene TRBV18 combines with J gene TRBJ1-2, with no clear D. Trimming pared 2 bases from V and 2 bases from J, leaving 6 bases between. This CDR3 spans 13 amino acids. Germline-derived CDR1 and CDR2 are KGHSH and LQKENI.

J is TRBJ2-5 and V is TRBV5-1; 9 bases line up with TRBD1. V gave up 7 bases and J gave up 5 bases; unmatched junction bases: 6. The CDR3 has 13 residues. Germline loops: CDR1 SGHRS, CDR2 YFSETQ. The CDR3 DNA reads as TGCGCCAGCTCTACAGGGGGCGCGGAGACCCAGTACTTC. This encodes CASSTGGAETQYF.

The gene calls are TRBV7-9 and TRBJ2-1; possible D gene TRBD1, 6 bases. The CDR3 sequence is 15 residues long. CDR1 is SEHNR, CDR2 FQNEAQ, per germline (reference sequence). Trimming left V 4 bases short and J 2 bases short, with 12 bases between. The CDR3 loop is CASSWGQGAYNEQFF. The CDR3 DNA sequence: TGTGCCAGCAGCTGGGGACAAGGGGCCTACAATGAGCAGTTCTTC.

The J gene is TRBJ1-1, the V gene TRBV7-9, with a weak D call TRBD1 (6 bases). Germline CDR1 reads SEHNR; CDR2 reads FQNEAQ (reference sequence). V was trimmed by 7 bases and J by 1 base, leaving 10 bases between them. This CDR3 comprises 13 residues. As DNA, the CDR3 is TGTGCCAGCATCAAACAGGGGAACACTGAAGCTTTCTTT. Translating it yields CASIKQGNTEAFF.

This chain uses TRBV10-3 with TRBJ2-1; TRBD2 agrees at 11 bases. Germline CDR1 ENHRY, CDR2 SYGVKD. This CDR3 has 18 residues. The ends lost 4 bases at V and 6 bases at J; junction bases unmatched: 14. CDR3 sequence (DNA): TGTGCCATCAGTGGTGGTCTAGCGGGAGGATCGGATACCAATGAGCAGTTCTTC. Amino acid sequence: CAISGGLAGGSDTNEQFF.

The rearrangement links TRBV5-4 to TRBJ1-6, with 8 bases lining up with TRBD1. Germline trimming cut 5 bases from V and 9 bases from J; bases unmatched to any gene: 7. Germline V gives CDR1 SGHNT, CDR2 YYREEE (reference sequence). CDR3 length: 14 amino acids. CDR3 in DNA: TGTGCCAGCAGTTTCGGACAGGGAGGTTCACCCCTCCACTTT. Protein product: CASSFGQGGSPLHF.

The rearrangement links TRBV6-1 to TRBJ1-2; 9 nucleotides line up with TRBD1. Germline CDR1 is MNHNS and CDR2 is SASEGT. After removal of 4 bases from V and 0 bases from J, the junction contained 12 bases not matched to a gene. This CDR3 is 18 amino acids long. The CDR3 region is CASSVRDRVIKANYGYTF. CDR3 sequence (DNA): TGTGCCAGCAGTGTCCGGGACAGGGTCATAAAGGCTAACTATGGCTACACCTTC.

CDR3 in amino acids: CASSQVAGAEKLFF. The CDR3 DNA sequence: TGCGCCAGCAGCCAAGTGGCAGGGGCTGAAAAACTGTTTTTT. J is TRBJ1-4 and V is TRBV4-3; the D gene is possibly TRBD1 (6 bases). CDR3 length: 14 residues. Germline loops: CDR1 LGHNA, CDR2 YSLEER. Between the trimmed V and J ends, which lost 1 base and 7 bases, there was a span of 10 bases.